The 22 T cell receptor beta chains below all came from one sample that was sequenced in a study of cytomegalovirus exposure and HLA in healthy donors. In the PCR, 60 Vbeta and 13 Jbeta primers were used. Assay used: immunoSEQ multiplex PCR; TCRdb lists only in-frame clones, some missing. Its clone listing holds 40,000 to 65,000 clones. Material for sequencing was PBMCs. These receptors were taken from a middle-aged man in good health and CMV-seropositive.

The V call is TRBV6-5, the J call TRBJ1-2, with 8 bases matching TRBD1. The CDR3 extends over 16 amino acids. Germline values: CDR1 MNHEY, CDR2 SVGAGI. V was pared by 0 bases and J by 5 bases, with 8 bases of the junction left unmatched. DNA of the CDR3: TGTGCCAGCAGTTACTCTCGTCAGGGGGCACGATATGGCTACACCTTC. Its translation: CASSYSRQGARYGYTF.

J is TRBJ1-2 and V is TRBV6-1; the D gene is possibly TRBD1 (6 bases). The CDR3 totals 15 residues. Per germline, CDR1 MNHNS and CDR2 SASEGT. V was trimmed by 3 bases and J by 2 bases, leaving 13 bases between them. CDR3 coding DNA: TGTGCCAGCAGTGACTTGACAGGACCAAACTATGGCTACACCTTC. Protein product: CASSDLTGPNYGYTF.

J is TRBJ1-6 and V is TRBV2, with D possibly being TRBD1 (5 bases). Germline V gives CDR1 SNHLY, CDR2 FYNNEI. The V end lost 0 bases, the J end lost 3 bases, and 12 bases lay between the germline ends. The CDR3 loop spans 17 amino acids. CDR3 sequence (DNA): TGTGCCAGCAGTGAAGCTCGGCAGGGCATCTATAATTCACCCCTCCACTTT. Its protein is CASSEARQGIYNSPLHF. Variable domain in full (rest from reference TRBV2 and TRBJ1-6): EPEVTQTPSHQVTQMGQEVILRCVPISNHLYFYWYRQILGQKVEFLVSFYNNEISEKSEIFDDQFSVERPDGSNFTLKIRSTKLEDSAMYFCASSEARQGIYNSPLHFGNGTRLTVT.

The chain combines TRBV5-1 with TRBJ2-3; 7 nucleotides line up with TRBD2. V shed 4 bases, J shed 3 bases, and the junction held 11 bases outside the gene matches. Germline V CDR1 and CDR2: SGHRS, YFSETQ. The CDR3 runs to 16 residues. CDR3 sequence (DNA): TGCGCCAGCAGCGTCCGGGGGGTCACCTGGACAGATACGCAGTATTTT. Its protein product is CASSVRGVTWTDTQYF.

The rearrangement uses TRBV4-1 and TRBJ2-5; no clear D. Trimming left V 0 bases short and J 14 bases short, with 19 bases between. CDR1 is MGHRA and CDR2 is YSYEKL in the germline V gene. There are 14 residues in the CDR3. Written as DNA, the CDR3 is TGCGCCAGCAGCCAAGAGCCCCGCGCCAGGTTTCAATACTTC. Translated, it gives CASSQEPRARFQYF.

J is TRBJ2-7 and V is TRBV11-2; D is perhaps TRBD2 (6 bases). Per germline, CDR1 SGHAT and CDR2 FQNNGV. The germline V and J ends were trimmed by 5 bases and 6 bases, with 14 bases remaining between them. CDR3 length equals 13 residues. Written as DNA, the CDR3 is TGTGCCAGCAGCCCCGGGAGAGGCGGCGAGCAGTACTTC. Its protein is CASSPGRGGEQYF.

V is TRBV18 and J is TRBJ2-7; TRBD2 aligns across 10 bases. V was clipped by 2 bases and J by 3 bases; unmatched bases: 1. CDR3 length: 14 amino acids. Germline V CDR1 and CDR2: KGHSH, LQKENI. CDR3 DNA sequence: TGTGCCAGCTCACCAAGGACTAGCGGCTACGAGCAGTACTTC. This gives the protein CASSPRTSGYEQYF.

The J gene is TRBJ1-3, the V gene TRBV9; D not certain. This CDR3 has 14 amino acids. Germline CDR1 is SGDLS and CDR2 is YYNGEE. V lost 3 bases to trimming and J lost 0 bases, with 7 bases between them. The CDR3 is CASSDSSSGNTIYF. The DNA for the CDR3 is TGTGCCAGCAGCGATTCCTCCTCTGGAAACACCATATATTTT.

The chain links TRBV15 to TRBJ2-1; no reliable D call. The germline V gene encodes CDR1 LNHNV and CDR2 YYDKDF (reference sequence). V was shortened by 5 bases and J by 0 bases, with 11 bases between the two germline ends. The length of the CDR3 is 15 residues. This CDR3 is CATSSQLSSYNEQFF. In DNA, the CDR3 is TGTGCCACCAGCTCCCAATTGAGCTCCTACAATGAGCAGTTCTTC. The whole variable domain, filled in from reference TRBV15 and TRBJ2-1, reads DAMVIQNPRYQVTQFGKPVTLSCSQTLNHNVMYWYQQKSSQAPKLLFHYYDKDFNNEADTPDNFQSRRPNTSFCFLDIRSPGLGDTAMYLCATSSQLSSYNEQFFGPGTRLTVL.

The chain uses TRBV7-9 and TRBJ2-7, with D possibly being TRBD1 (6 bases). Germline CDR1 SEHNR, CDR2 FQNEAQ (reference sequence). Trimming stripped 5 bases from V and 5 bases from J, with 7 bases between. This CDR3 is built from 11 residues. The CDR3 DNA reads TGTGCCAGCAGCCCAGGGGACGAGCAGTACTTC. It translates to CASSPGDEQYF. Full variable domain (missing parts from reference TRBV7-9 and TRBJ2-7): DTGVSQNPRHKITKRGQNVTFRCDPISEHNRLYWYRQTLGQGPEFLTYFQNEAQLEKSRLLSDRFSAERPKGSFSTLEIQRTEQGDSAMYLCASSPGDEQYFGPGTRLTVT.

The chain is built from TRBV5-1 and TRBJ2-3; 9 nucleotides align to TRBD2. This CDR3 region has 16 residues. The ends lost 0 bases at V and 2 bases at J; junction bases unmatched: 4. Germline values: CDR1 SGHRS, CDR2 YFSETQ. The CDR3 DNA is TGCGCCAGCAGCTTGGGGGCTAGCGGGGACACAGATACGCAGTATTTT. Its protein product is CASSLGASGDTDTQYF.

This chain links TRBV7-9 with TRBJ1-4, with TRBD1 matching over 8 bases. CDR3 length equals 14 residues. CDR1 is SEHNR, CDR2 FQNEAQ, per germline (reference sequence). The junction had 7 bases not matched to a gene; V was cut back by 5 bases and J by 8 bases. The CDR3: CASSQQGGVEKLFF. As DNA, the CDR3 is TGTGCCAGCAGCCAACAGGGGGGCGTGGAAAAACTGTTTTTT.

This clone is labeled medium-sized based on frequency. This chain uses TRBV19 with TRBJ2-4; TRBD2 matches 12 bases. From germline, CDR1 is LNHDA and CDR2 SQIVND (reference sequence). CDR3 length: 12 amino acids. V lost 9 bases to trimming and J lost 8 bases; unmatched junction nucleotides: 2. For the CDR3, the DNA is TGTGCCAGCCGACTAGCGGGGGACATTCAGTACTTC. Its protein product is CASRLAGDIQYF.

The chain is built from TRBV18 and TRBJ2-7; TRBD1 matches at 7 bases. CDR3 length equals 15 residues. V shed 3 bases, J shed 8 bases, and the junction held 13 bases outside the gene matches. Looked up from germline, CDR1 is KGHSH and CDR2 is LQKENI. CDR3 in amino acids: CASSPGTVPATQQYF. CDR3 sequence (DNA): TGTGCCAGCTCACCTGGGACAGTTCCCGCTACGCAGCAGTACTTC.

The chain employs TRBV6-5 and TRBJ1-5; maybe TRBD1 (5 bases). The V end was cut by 11 bases, the J end by 4 bases, with 12 bases between. In germline, CDR1 is MNHEY, CDR2 SVGAGI. The CDR3 is 12 amino acids. The CDR3 protein is CASAGGNQPQHF. CDR3 nucleotides: TGTGCCTCGGCGGGGGGGAATCAGCCCCAGCATTTT.

V gene TRBV4-1 combines with J gene TRBJ1-5; D is perhaps TRBD1 (5 bases). Germline V gives CDR1 MGHRA, CDR2 YSYEKL. Trimming removed 0 bases at V and 3 bases at J, with 12 bases between. CDR3 length: 16 amino acids. This CDR3 reads CASSQDVGRVNQPQHF. CDR3 nucleotides: TGCGCCAGCAGCCAAGATGTGGGGCGCGTCAATCAGCCCCAGCATTTT.

The chain carries TRBV6-1 and TRBJ2-2; the D is unclear. The germline CDR1 and CDR2 sequences are MNHNS and SASEGT. The CDR3 loop spans 13 amino acids. V was cut by 3 bases and J by 5 bases, with 7 bases left in between. The CDR3 is CASSELETGELFF. CDR3 coding DNA: TGTGCCAGCAGTGAGTTAGAGACCGGGGAGCTGTTTTTT.

The chain is built from TRBV10-3 and TRBJ2-7; unclear D gene. CDR3 length: 13 residues. Germline V gives CDR1 ENHRY, CDR2 SYGVKD. Trimming took off 10 bases at V and 1 base at J, with 14 bases between the two ends. CDR3 in DNA: TGTGCCACCCGTGAGGATACTTCCTACGAGCAGTACTTC. This codes for CATREDTSYEQYF.

This sequence joins TRBV13 and TRBJ2-7; D is ambiguous. The V gene's germline CDR1 is PRHDT and CDR2 FYEKMQ (reference sequence). Trimming removed 0 bases from V and 6 bases from J, with 6 bases in between. The CDR3 consists of 12 residues. The DNA of the CDR3 is TGTGCCAGCAGCTTAGGTAAACTCGAGCAGTACTTC. Protein product: CASSLGKLEQYF.

The genes are TRBV2 and TRBJ2-5; the D gene is possibly TRBD1 (8 bases). The J call is doubtful: the DNA matches TRBJ2-7 better. Germline V lookup: CDR1 SNHLY, CDR2 FYNNEI. The CDR3 extends over 14 amino acids. Here the CDR3 reads CASRAQGGTYEQYF. The CDR3 DNA reads as TGTGCCAGCAGAGCACAGGGGGGGACCTACGAGCAGTACTTC.

V usage is TRBV5-1 and J usage is TRBJ2-2, with 11 positions matching TRBD1. This CDR3 contains 16 residues. V shed 3 bases, J shed 4 bases, and the junction held 5 bases outside the gene matches. Germline V gene lookup returns CDR1 SGHRS and CDR2 YFSETQ. CDR3 DNA: TGCGCCAGCAGCTGGGCGGGGACAGGGGGCACCGGGGAGCTGTTTTTT. As protein: CASSWAGTGGTGELFF.

Comment on this clone: Other DNA sequences from this sample encode an identical CDR3 as well. This chain links TRBV9 with TRBJ2-5; 14 bases match TRBD2. Germline assignment: CDR1 SGDLS and CDR2 YYNGEE. The CDR3 consists of 18 residues. Trimming at V came to 0 bases and at J to 1 base, leaving 5 bases not matched to a gene. Here the CDR3 DNA reads TGTGCCAGCAGCGTAGCTACTGGGACTAGCGGGGGCCAAGAGACCCAGTACTTC. Its protein product is CASSVATGTSGGQETQYF.